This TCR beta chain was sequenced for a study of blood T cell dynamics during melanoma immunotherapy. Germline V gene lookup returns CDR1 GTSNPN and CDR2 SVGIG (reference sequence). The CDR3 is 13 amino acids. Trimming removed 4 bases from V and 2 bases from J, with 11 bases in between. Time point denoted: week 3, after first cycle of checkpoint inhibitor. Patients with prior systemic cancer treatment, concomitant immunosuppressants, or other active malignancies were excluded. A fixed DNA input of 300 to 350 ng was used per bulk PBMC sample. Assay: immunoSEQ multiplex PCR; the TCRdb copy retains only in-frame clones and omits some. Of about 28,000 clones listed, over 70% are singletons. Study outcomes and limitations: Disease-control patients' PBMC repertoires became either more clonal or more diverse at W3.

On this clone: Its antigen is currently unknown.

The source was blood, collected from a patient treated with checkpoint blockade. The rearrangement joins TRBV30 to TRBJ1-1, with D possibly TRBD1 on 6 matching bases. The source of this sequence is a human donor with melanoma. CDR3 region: CAWTRGPNTEAFF. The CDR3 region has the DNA TGTGCCTGGACGCGGGGGCCCAACACTGAAGCTTTCTTT.